This T cell receptor beta chain appears in the sequencing data of a study of T cell repertoires in cytomegalovirus infection. Regarding the study as a whole: The study found HLA-C-restricted CMV-specific TCR beta clonotypes dominating the ex vivo response.

TCRdb re-called the reads through MiXCR, storing one row per CDR3 protein. The top ten clones hold 15% to 20% of a sample with roughly 310,000 distinct CDR3 sequences, 25% to 30% of them seen once. With 4 bases removed from V and 0 bases from J, the gap between germline ends came to 15 bases. The CDR3 length is 15 residues. Germline V gene lookup returns CDR1 SQVTM and CDR2 ANQGSEA. About this clonotype itself: Antigen specificity is unknown.

Sample: cultured PBMCs, taken from culture after CMV antigen stimulation. The rearrangement joins TRBV29-1 to TRBJ1-1, with D unclear. The receptor's source is a human donor in good health (CMV status not recorded). Some clones in this sample may be carry-over from other donors' samples. As DNA, the CDR3 is TGCAGCGTTGTAACCACACCCGATATGAACACTGAAGCTTTCTTT. It encodes CSVVTTPDMNTEAFF.